The T cell receptor (beta chain) under discussion was sequenced for a study of T cell repertoires in cytomegalovirus infection. This clonotype was found many times. No antigen is known for it. TCRdb passed the reads through MiXCR, listing each CDR3 protein once. Of approximately 70,000 distinct CDR3 sequences listed, 20% to 25% are singletons. The sequenced sample consisted of PBMCs, sequenced either directly or after in vitro stimulation (not recorded which). This TCR came from a human donor in good health (CMV status not recorded). Some clones in this sample may be carry-over from other donors' samples.

The CDR3, as DNA: TGTGCCAGCAGCTACACAGATACGCAGTATTTT. Its protein is CASSYTDTQYF. The J gene is TRBJ2-3, the V gene TRBV7-2; D gene ambiguous. Germline-derived CDR1 and CDR2 are SGHTA and FQGNSA. With 4 bases removed from V and 2 bases from J, the gap between germline ends came to 1 base. This CDR3 is built from 11 residues.